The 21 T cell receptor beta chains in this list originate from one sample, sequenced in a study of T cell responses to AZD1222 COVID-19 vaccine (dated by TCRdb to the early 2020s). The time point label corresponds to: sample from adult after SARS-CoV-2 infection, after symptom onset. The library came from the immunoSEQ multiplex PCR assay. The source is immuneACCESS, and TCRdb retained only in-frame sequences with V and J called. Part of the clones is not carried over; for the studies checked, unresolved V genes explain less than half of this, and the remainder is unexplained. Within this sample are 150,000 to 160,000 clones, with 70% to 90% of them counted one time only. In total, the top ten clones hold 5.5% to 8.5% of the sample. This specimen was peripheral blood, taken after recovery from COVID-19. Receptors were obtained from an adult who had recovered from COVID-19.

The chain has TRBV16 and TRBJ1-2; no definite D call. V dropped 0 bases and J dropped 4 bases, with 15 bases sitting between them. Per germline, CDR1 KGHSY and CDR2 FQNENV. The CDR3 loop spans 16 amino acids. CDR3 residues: CASSQSESLRGYGYTF. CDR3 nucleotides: TGTGCCAGCAGCCAATCTGAGTCGCTGCGGGGCTATGGCTACACCTTC.

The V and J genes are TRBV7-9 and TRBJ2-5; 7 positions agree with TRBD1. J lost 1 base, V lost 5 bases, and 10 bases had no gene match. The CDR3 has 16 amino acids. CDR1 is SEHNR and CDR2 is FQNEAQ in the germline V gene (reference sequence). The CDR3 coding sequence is TGTGCCAGCAGCCCCCCAGGGGGATTAGCCCAAGAGACCCAGTACTTC. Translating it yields CASSPPGGLAQETQYF.

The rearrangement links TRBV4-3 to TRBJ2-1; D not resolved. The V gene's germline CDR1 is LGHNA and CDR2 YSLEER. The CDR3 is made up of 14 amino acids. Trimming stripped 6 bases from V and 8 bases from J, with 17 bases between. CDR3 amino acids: CASSLFGPGDEQFF. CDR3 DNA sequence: TGCGCCAGCAGTCTTTTCGGACCTGGTGATGAGCAGTTCTTC.

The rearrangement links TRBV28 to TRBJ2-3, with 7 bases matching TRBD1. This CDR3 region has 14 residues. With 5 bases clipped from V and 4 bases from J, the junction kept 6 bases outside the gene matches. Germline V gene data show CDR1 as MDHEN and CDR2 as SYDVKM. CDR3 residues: CASSRQGGSDTQYF. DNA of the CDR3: TGTGCCAGCAGTAGACAGGGTGGCTCAGATACGCAGTATTTT.

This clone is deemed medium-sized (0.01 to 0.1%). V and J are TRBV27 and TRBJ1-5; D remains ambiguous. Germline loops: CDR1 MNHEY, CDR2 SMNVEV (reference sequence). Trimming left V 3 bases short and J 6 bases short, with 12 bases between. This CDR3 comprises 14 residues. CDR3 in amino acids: CASSFRGLGQPQHF. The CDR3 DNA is TGTGCCAGCAGTTTTAGAGGCCTCGGTCAGCCCCAGCATTTT.

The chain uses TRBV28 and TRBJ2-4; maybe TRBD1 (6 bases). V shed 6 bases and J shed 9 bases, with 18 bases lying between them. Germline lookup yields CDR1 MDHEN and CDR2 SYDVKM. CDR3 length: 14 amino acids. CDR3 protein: CASSSNRAVGIQYF. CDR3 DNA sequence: TGTGCCAGCAGCTCGAACAGGGCAGTGGGCATTCAGTACTTC.

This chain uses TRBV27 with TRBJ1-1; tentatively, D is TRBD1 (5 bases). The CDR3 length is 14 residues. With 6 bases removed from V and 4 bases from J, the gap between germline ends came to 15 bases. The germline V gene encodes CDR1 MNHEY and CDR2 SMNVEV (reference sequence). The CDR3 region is CASSRRGGGTEAFF. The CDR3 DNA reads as TGTGCCAGCAGCCGACGCGGGGGAGGCACTGAAGCTTTCTTT.

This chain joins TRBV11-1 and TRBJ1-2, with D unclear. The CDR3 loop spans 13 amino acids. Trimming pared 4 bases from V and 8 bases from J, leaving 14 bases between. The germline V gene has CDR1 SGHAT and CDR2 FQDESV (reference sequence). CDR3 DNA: TGTGCCAGCAGCTCTTCCGGCCTGCGGGGCTACACCTTC. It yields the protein CASSSSGLRGYTF.

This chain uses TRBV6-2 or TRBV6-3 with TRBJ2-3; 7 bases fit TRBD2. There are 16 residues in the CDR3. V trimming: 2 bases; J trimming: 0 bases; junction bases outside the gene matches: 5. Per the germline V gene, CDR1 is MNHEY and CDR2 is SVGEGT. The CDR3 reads CASSYEAGESTDTQYF. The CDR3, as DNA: TGTGCCAGCAGTTACGAGGCGGGGGAAAGCACAGATACGCAGTATTTT.

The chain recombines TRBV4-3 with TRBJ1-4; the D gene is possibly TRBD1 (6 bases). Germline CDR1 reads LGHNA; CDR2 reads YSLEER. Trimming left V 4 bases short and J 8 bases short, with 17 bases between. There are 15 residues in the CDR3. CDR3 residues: CASSRKTGLDEKLFF. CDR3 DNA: TGCGCCAGCAGCCGAAAGACAGGACTTGACGAAAAACTGTTTTTT.

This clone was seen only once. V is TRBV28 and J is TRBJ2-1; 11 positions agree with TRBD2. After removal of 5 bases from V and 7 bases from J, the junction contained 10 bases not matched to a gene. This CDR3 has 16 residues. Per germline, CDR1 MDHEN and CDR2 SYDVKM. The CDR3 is CASSPPLAGDANEQFF. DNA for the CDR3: TGTGCCAGCAGTCCCCCACTAGCGGGAGACGCTAATGAGCAGTTCTTC. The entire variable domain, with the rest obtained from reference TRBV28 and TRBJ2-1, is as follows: DVKVTQSSRYLVKRTGEKVFLECVQDMDHENMFWYRQDPGLGLRLIYFSYDVKMKEKGDIPEGYSVSREKKERFSLILESASTNQTSMYLCASSPPLAGDANEQFFGPGTRLTVL.

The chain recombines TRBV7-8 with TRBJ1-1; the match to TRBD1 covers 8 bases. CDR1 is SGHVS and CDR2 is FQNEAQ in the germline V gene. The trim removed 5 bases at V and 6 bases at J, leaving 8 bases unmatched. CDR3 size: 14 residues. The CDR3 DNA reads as TGTGCCAGCAGCAGAGGGACAGGAGGGCCTGAAGCTTTCTTT. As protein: CASSRGTGGPEAFF.

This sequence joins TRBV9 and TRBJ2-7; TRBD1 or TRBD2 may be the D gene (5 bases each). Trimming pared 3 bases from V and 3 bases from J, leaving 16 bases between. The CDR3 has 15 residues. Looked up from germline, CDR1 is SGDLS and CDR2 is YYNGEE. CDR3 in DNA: TGTGCCAGCAGCGGCCCCCGAGGGGACGGCTACGAGCAGTACTTC. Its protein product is CASSGPRGDGYEQYF.

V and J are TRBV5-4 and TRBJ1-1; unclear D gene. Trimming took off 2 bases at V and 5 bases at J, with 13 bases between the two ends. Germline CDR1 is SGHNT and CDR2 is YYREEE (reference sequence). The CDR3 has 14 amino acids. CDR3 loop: CASSFRSGRTEAFF. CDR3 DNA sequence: TGTGCCAGCAGCTTTAGGTCTGGGCGTACTGAAGCTTTCTTT.

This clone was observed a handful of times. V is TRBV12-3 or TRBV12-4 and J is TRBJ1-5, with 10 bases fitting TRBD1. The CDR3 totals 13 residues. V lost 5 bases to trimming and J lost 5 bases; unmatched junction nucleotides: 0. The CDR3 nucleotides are TGTGCCAGCAGTGGGACAGGGGATCAGCCCCAGCATTTT. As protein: CASSGTGDQPQHF.

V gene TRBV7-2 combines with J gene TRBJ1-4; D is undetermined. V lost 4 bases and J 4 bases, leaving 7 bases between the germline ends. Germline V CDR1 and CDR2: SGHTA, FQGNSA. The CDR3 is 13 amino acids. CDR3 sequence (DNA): TGTGCCAGCAGCTCGACCCATAATGAAAAACTGTTTTTT. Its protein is CASSSTHNEKLFF.

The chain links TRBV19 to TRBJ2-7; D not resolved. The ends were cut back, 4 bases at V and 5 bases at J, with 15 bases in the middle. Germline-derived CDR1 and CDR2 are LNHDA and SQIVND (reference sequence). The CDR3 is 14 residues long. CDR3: CASSRAPRRDEQYF. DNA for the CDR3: TGTGCCAGTAGTAGGGCCCCACGAAGGGACGAGCAGTACTTC.

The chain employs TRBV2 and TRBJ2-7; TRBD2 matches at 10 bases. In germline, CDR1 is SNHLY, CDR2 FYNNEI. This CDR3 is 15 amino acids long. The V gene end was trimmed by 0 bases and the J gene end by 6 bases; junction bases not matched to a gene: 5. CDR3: CASSEATLAGREQYF. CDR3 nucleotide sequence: TGTGCCAGCAGTGAAGCTACACTAGCGGGACGCGAGCAGTACTTC. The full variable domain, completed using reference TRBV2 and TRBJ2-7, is EPEVTQTPSHQVTQMGQEVILRCVPISNHLYFYWYRQILGQKVEFLVSFYNNEISEKSEIFDDQFSVERPDGSNFTLKIRSTKLEDSAMYFCASSEATLAGREQYFGPGTRLTVT.

The CDR3 DNA reads as TGCGCCAGCAGTGATTCGGGGCGGCACCCTTTTGGCTACACCTTC. Its translation is CASSDSGRHPFGYTF. The J gene is TRBJ1-2, the V gene TRBV10-1; possible D gene TRBD1, 5 bases. This CDR3 contains 15 residues. Germline V gene sequence: CDR1 WNHNN, CDR2 SYGVQD (reference sequence). V dropped 3 bases and J dropped 7 bases, with 18 bases sitting between them.

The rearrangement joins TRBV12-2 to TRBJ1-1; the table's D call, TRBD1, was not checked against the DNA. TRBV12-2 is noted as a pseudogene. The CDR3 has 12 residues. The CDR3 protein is CASRYRTAEAFF. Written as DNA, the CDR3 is TGTGCAAGTCGCTACCGGACAGCAGAAGCTTTCTTT.

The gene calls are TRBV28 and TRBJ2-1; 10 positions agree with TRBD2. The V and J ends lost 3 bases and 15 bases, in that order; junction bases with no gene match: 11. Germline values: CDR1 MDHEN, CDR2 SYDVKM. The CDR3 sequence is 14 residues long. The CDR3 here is CASSLLLAGERWFF. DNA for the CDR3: TGTGCCAGCAGTTTGCTGCTAGCGGGAGAGAGGTGGTTCTTC. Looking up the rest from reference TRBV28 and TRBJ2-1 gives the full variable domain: DVKVTQSSRYLVKRTGEKVFLECVQDMDHENMFWYRQDPGLGLRLIYFSYDVKMKEKGDIPEGYSVSREKKERFSLILESASTNQTSMYLCASSLLLAGERWFFGPGTRLTVL.